Following are 10 T cell receptor beta chains from one sample sequenced in a study of monozygotic twins with inflammatory bowel disease. TCRdb re-analyzed the 5' RACE reads; it lists each CDR3 protein once, without DNA. Its listing shows 350,000 to 400,000 distinct CDR3 sequences. Sequenced material: blood. The source is a human donor with ulcerative colitis or Crohn's disease, or a healthy co-twin of an affected twin (not recorded which).

The chain links TRBV27 to TRBJ2-7. The CDR3 consists of 13 residues. Looked up from germline, CDR1 is MNHEY and CDR2 is SMNVEV (reference sequence). CDR3 residues: CASSFSGPYEQYF.

The J gene is TRBJ1-5, the V gene TRBV3-1; TCRdb names TRBD1, which stays unverified in the absence of DNA. Per the germline V gene, CDR1 is LGHDT and CDR2 is YNNKEL (reference sequence). The length of the CDR3 is 16 residues. CDR3 sequence: CASSQEQGIGNQPQHF.

This sequence joins TRBV4-1 and TRBJ2-3. The CDR3 sequence is 15 residues long. Per the germline V gene, CDR1 is MGHRA and CDR2 is YSYEKL. The CDR3 loop reads CASSQVRTSTDTQYF.

The chain carries TRBV7-2 and TRBJ2-5; lacking DNA, the TRBD2 call made by TCRdb goes unchecked. CDR1 SGHTA and CDR2 FQGNSA come from the germline V gene. The CDR3 extends over 15 amino acids. The CDR3 protein is CASRTSGGAGETQYF. The entire variable domain, with the rest obtained from reference TRBV7-2 and TRBJ2-5, is as follows: GAGVSQSPSNKVTEKGKDVELRCDPISGHTALYWYRQSLGQGLEFLIYFQGNSAPDKSGLPSDRFSAERTGGSVSTLTIQRTQQEDSAVYLCASRTSGGAGETQYFGPGTRLLVL.

V is TRBV29-1 and J is TRBJ1-1. Per germline, CDR1 SQVTM and CDR2 ANQGSEA. The CDR3 has 15 residues. CDR3 sequence reads: CSVGPAGSMNTEAFF.

The chain carries TRBV29-1 and TRBJ2-5; as DNA is missing, the TRBD1 call by TCRdb cannot be tested. The CDR3 is made up of 13 amino acids. Germline V gene sequence: CDR1 SQVTM, CDR2 ANQGSEA. CDR3 loop: CSVRTGTQETQYF.

The chain employs TRBV5-1 and TRBJ1-1; TCRdb reports TRBD1, a call that lacks DNA to check it against. CDR1 is SGHRS, CDR2 YFSETQ, per germline. The CDR3 sequence is 13 residues long. The CDR3 reads CASVDQGDTEAFF.

This chain links TRBV12-3 or TRBV12-4 with TRBJ2-7; TCRdb names TRBD1, which stays unverified in the absence of DNA. This CDR3 spans 13 amino acids. The CDR3 loop is CASTPGVHYEQYF.

The chain joins TRBV6-5 to TRBJ2-1; the D call of TRBD2 rests on TCRdb alone, since no DNA is present to check it. The CDR3 sequence is 15 residues long. CDR1 MNHEY and CDR2 SVGAGI come from the germline V gene. This CDR3 reads CASSFDLAGGREQFF.

The rearrangement joins TRBV6-5 to TRBJ1-3; the TRBD1 assignment by TCRdb is unverifiable without DNA. Germline values: CDR1 MNHEY, CDR2 SVGAGI. The CDR3 sequence is 17 residues long. CDR3 sequence reads: CASSPWGGRITGNTIYF.